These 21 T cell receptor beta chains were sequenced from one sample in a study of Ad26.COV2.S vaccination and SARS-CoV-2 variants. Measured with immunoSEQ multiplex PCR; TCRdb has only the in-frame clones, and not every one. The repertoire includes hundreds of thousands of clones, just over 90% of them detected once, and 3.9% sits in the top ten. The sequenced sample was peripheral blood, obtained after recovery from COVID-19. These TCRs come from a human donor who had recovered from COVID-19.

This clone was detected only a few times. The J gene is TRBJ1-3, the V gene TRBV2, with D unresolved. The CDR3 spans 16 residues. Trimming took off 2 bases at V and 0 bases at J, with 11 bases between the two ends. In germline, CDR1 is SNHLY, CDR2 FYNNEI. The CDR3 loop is CASSERQPSSGNTIYF. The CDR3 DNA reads TGTGCCAGCAGTGAACGGCAGCCCTCCTCTGGAAACACCATATATTTT.

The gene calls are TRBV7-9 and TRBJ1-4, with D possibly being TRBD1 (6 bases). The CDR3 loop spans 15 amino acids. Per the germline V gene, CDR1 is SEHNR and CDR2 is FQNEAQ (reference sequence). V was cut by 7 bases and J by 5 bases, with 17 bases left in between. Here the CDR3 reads CASTIWDKQNEKLFF. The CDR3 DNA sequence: TGTGCCAGCACCATTTGGGACAAACAGAATGAAAAACTGTTTTTT.

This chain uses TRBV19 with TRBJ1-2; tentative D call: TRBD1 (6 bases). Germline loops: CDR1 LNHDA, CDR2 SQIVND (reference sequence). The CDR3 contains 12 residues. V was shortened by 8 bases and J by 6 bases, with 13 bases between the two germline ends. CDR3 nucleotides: TGTGCCAGTCTTCAGGGGCGGAATGGCTACACCTTC. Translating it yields CASLQGRNGYTF.

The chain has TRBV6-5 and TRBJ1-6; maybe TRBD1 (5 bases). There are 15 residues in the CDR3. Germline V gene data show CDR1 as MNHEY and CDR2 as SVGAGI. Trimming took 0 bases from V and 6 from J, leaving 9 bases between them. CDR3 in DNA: TGTGCCAGCAGTTACTCGGGACCTACTAATTCACCCCTCCACTTT. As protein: CASSYSGPTNSPLHF.

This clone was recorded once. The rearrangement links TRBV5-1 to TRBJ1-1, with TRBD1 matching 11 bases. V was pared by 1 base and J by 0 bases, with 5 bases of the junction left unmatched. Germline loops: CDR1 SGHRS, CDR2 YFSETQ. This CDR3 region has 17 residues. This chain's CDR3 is CASSLTGTGGMNTEAFF. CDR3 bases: TGCGCCAGCAGCTTGACTGGGACAGGGGGTATGAACACTGAAGCTTTCTTT.

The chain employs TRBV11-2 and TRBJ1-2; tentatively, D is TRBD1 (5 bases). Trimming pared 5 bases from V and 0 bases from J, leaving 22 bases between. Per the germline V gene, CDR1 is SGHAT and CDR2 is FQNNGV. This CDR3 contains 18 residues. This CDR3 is CASSRSDTDHRANYGYTF. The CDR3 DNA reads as TGTGCCAGCAGCAGATCGGACACCGATCATAGAGCTAACTATGGCTACACCTTC.

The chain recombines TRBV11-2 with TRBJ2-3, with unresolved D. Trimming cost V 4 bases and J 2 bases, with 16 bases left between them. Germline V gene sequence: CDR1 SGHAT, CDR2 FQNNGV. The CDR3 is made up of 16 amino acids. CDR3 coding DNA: TGTGCCAGCAGCTCCACGTTCCACCCGAACACAGATACGCAGTATTTT. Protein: CASSSTFHPNTDTQYF. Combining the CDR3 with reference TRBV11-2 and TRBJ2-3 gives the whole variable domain EAGVAQSPRYKIIEKRQSVAFWCNPISGHATLYWYQQILGQGPKLLIQFQNNGVVDDSQLPKDRFSAERLKGVDSTLKIQPAKLEDSAVYLCASSSTFHPNTDTQYFGPGTRLTVL.

The CDR3 loop reads CASNTDRTYYGYTF. The CDR3 nucleotides are TGTGCCAGCAACACCGACAGGACCTACTATGGCTACACCTTC. The chain carries TRBV6-6 and TRBJ1-2; tentatively, D is TRBD1 (6 bases). The CDR3 spans 14 residues. Germline CDR1 MNHNY, CDR2 SVGAGI (reference sequence). V gave up 7 bases and J gave up 3 bases, with 15 bases separating them.

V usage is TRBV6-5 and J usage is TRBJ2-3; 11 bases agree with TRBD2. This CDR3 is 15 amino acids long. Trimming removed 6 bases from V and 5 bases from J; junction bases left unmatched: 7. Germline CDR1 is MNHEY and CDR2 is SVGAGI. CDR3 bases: TGTGCCAGCAGCCTACTTCTAGCGGGGGGAGATACGCAGTATTTT. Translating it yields CASSLLLAGGDTQYF.

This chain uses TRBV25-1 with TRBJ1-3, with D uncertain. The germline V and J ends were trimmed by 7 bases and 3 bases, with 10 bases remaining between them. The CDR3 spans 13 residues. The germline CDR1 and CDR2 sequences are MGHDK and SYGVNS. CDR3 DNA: TGTGCCAGCATAGCTGGTGGTGGAAACACCATATATTTT. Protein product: CASIAGGGNTIYF. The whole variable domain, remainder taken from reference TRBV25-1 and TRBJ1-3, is EADIYQTPRYLVIGTGKKITLECSQTMGHDKMYWYQQDPGMELHLIHYSYGVNSTEKGDLSSESTVSRIRTEHFPLTLESARPSHTSQYLCASIAGGGNTIYFGEGSWLTVV.

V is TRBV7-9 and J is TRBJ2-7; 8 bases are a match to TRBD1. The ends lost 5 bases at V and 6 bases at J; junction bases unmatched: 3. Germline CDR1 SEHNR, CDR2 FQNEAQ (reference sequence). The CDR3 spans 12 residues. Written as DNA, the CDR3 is TGTGCCAGCAGCCGGACAGGGAGCGAGCAGTACTTC. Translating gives CASSRTGSEQYF.

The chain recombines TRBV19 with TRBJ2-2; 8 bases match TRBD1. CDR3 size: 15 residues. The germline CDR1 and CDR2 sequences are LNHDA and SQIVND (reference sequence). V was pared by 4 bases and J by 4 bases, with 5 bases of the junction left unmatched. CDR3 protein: CASSNPGGVTGELFF. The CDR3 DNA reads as TGTGCCAGTAGTAACCCAGGGGGCGTCACCGGGGAGCTGTTTTTT.

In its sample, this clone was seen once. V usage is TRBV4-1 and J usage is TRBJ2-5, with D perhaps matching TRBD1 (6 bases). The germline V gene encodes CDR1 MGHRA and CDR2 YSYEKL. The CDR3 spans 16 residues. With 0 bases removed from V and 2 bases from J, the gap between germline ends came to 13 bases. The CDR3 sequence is CASSQDPTGLQETQYF. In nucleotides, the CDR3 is TGCGCCAGCAGCCAAGATCCAACAGGGCTGCAAGAGACCCAGTACTTC.

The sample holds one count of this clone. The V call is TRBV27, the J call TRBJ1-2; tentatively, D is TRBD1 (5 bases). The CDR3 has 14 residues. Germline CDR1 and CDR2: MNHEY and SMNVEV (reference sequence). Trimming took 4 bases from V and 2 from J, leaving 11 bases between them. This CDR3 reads CASSSDGQNYGYTF. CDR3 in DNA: TGTGCCAGCAGTTCGGACGGACAAAACTATGGCTACACCTTC.

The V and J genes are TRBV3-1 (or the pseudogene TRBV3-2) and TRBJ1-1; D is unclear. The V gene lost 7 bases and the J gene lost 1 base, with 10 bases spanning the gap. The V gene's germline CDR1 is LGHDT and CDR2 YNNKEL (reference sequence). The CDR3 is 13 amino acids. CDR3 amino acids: CASTGRSNTEAFF. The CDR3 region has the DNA TGTGCCAGCACTGGGCGGTCGAACACTGAAGCTTTCTTT.

The CDR3 DNA reads TGTGCCAGCAGTTTAGGACGGAGTACGAACACCGGGGAGCTGTTTTTT. Translated, it gives CASSLGRSTNTGELFF. The V gene is TRBV6-2 or TRBV6-3, the J gene TRBJ2-2; D call uncertain. This CDR3 comprises 16 residues. Looked up from germline, CDR1 is MNHEY and CDR2 is SVGEGT. Trimming left V 4 bases short and J 0 bases short, with 12 bases between.

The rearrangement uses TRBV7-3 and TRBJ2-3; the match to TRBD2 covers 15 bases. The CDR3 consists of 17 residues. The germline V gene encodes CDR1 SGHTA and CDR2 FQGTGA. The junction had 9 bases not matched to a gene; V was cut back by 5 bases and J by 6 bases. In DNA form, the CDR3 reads TGTGCCAGCAGCAAAAACGGACTAGCGGGGGGGCTGGATACGCAGTATTTT. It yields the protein CASSKNGLAGGLDTQYF.

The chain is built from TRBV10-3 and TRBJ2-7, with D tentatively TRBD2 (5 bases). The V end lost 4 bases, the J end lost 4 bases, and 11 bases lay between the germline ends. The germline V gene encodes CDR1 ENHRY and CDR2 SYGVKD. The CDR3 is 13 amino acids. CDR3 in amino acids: CAISGRGRYEQYF. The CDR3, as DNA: TGTGCCATCAGTGGGAGAGGGCGTTACGAGCAGTACTTC.

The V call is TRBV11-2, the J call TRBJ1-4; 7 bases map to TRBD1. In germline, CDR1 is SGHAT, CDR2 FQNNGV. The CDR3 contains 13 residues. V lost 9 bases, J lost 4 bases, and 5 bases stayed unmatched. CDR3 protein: CASLGQSNEKLFF. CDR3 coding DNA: TGTGCCAGTCTGGGACAGAGTAATGAAAAACTGTTTTTT.

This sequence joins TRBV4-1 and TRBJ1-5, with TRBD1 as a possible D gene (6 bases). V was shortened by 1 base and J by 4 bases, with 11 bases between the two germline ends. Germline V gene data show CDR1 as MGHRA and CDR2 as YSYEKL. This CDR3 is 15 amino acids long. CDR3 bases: TGCGCCAGCAGCCAAGTTAGGGGGAAAAATCAGCCCCAGCATTTT. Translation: CASSQVRGKNQPQHF.

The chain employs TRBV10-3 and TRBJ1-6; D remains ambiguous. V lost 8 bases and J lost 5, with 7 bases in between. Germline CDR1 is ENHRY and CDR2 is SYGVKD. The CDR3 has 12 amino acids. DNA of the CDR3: TGTGCCATCCAAGGCGATAATTCACCCCTCCACTTT. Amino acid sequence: CAIQGDNSPLHF.